This T cell receptor (beta chain) derives from a study of blood T cell repertoires in COVID-19 (dated by TCRdb to the early 2020s). A note on the overall study: Samples from collaborators originated in the United States, Italy and Spain and spanned both the acute and convalescent phases of COVID-19. A freely available public database, intended as a resource for researchers studying the immune response to SARS-CoV-2, is where the repertoires were released. Sample metadata almost always included a de-identified subject ID, COVID-19 status, age in years and sex. Subjects who had been exposed to COVID-19, were actively infected with it, or had recovered from it provided the deeply sampled blood TCRbeta repertoires that made up the dataset. Where HLA class I and class II types were available, the types were taken from metadata supplied by the sample provider, not from assay-based typing. The prospective study material was composed of cDNA or gDNA derived from T cells, B-cell-depleted T cells, or PBMCs. Samples came from the ongoing ImmuneRACE study (first 160 participants) plus 1,254 subjects from 6 global collaborators. Overall study outcomes, separate from this receptor: The amount of clinical and demographic metadata varied by source and participant and was provided uncurated.

Concerning this clone itself: Its binding antigen is unknown. There are no base qualities to consult, and no much larger clone falls within one base.

The CDR3 goes from the cysteine to the phenylalanine over 15 residues. The sequence is cut down to CDR3 DNA, 45 bases in frame from base 1. Via the germline V gene, CDR1 is MNHEY and CDR2 SVGAGI. The V end gives up 6 bases and the J end 0 bases, leaving 3 bases in the junction not matched to a gene. In the prospective study, participants were roughly 18 to 100 years old, resided in under 30 geographic areas of the United States, and were enrolled through a virtual design. To assign participants to cohorts, the prospective study relied on clinical history that participants themselves reported in a screening survey and a study questionnaire. Recovered participants in ImmuneRACE Cohort 3 were defined as having two consecutive negative NP/OP PCR tests, clearance from a healthcare professional, or resolution of symptoms. Each participant in the prospective study had whole blood, serum and a nasopharyngeal or oropharyngeal swab collected by mobile phlebotomists. Prospective study participants could optionally give additional blood draws and questionnaires over a roughly two-month period. Prospective study blood samples were shipped either frozen or at room temperature before DNA extraction.

TCRbeta CDR3 regions were amplified from genomic DNA using the immunoSEQ Assay, a bias-controlled multiplex PCR. As for how the authors treated the data: Nucleated cell counts per sample were estimated from amplification of reference gene primers within the assay. To quantify the absolute abundance of each unique TCRbeta CDR3 rearrangement, sequence reads were collapsed and filtered. For each sample, productive Simpson clonality was calculated as the square root of Simpson's diversity index over productive rearrangements. The source is immuneACCESS, and TCRdb retained only in-frame sequences with V and J called. Part of the clones is not carried over; for the studies checked, unresolved V genes explain less than half of this, and the remainder is unexplained. Clone size and V and J calls were adopted from that table, with D and trimming inferred from the DNA. Recorded for this sample are over 200,000 clones; nearly 90% of them occurred a single time. About a tenth of the sample goes to the ten largest clones.

The sequencing sample was made of PBMCs or T cells enriched from blood (not recorded which). The source is a man aged 25 to 40 who had recovered from COVID-19. The chain links TRBV6-5 with TRBJ1-5, and 9 junction bases match TRBD1. The bases are TGTGCCAGCAGAAGACAGGGGGGTAGCAATCAGCCCCAGCATTTT. Translated, it gives CASRRQGGSNQPQHF.